One and the same sample provided the 17 T cell receptor beta chains below, sequenced in a study of T cell responses to AZD1222 COVID-19 vaccine listed by TCRdb under 2021. This specimen's time point label, interpreted: about 28 days (+/-7) after the second vaccine dose. Receptors were amplified or captured by the immunoSEQ multiplex PCR assay. This is the immuneACCESS table as TCRdb keeps it, with only in-frame sequences that have V and J called. A part of the clones is gone; compared with another copy, unresolved V genes explain less than half, and the rest is unexplained. Across this sample there are more than 100,000 clones, with about 90% seen only once. The leading ten clones occupy roughly 2.7% of the sample. The sequenced sample was peripheral blood, obtained 28 days after the second AZD1222 dose. The receptor set was obtained from an adult who received the AZD1222 COVID-19 vaccine.

This clone has only a few counts. The identical CDR3 is also encoded by other nucleotide sequences in the sample. V and J are TRBV18 and TRBJ2-7, with unresolved D. CDR3 size: 13 residues. Trimming removed 6 bases from V and 4 bases from J, with 13 bases in between. Germline V gives CDR1 KGHSH, CDR2 LQKENI. The CDR3 DNA sequence: TGTGCCAGCTCCCCCCCCCAGGAATACGAGCAGTACTTC. Translated: CASSPPQEYEQYF.

This rearrangement joins TRBV3-1 (or the pseudogene TRBV3-2) to TRBJ1-6, with D unclear. Trimming pared 1 base from V and 0 bases from J, leaving 7 bases between. The CDR3 loop spans 16 amino acids. Germline-derived CDR1 and CDR2 are LGHDT and YNNKEL (reference sequence). The DNA of the CDR3 is TGTGCCAGCAGCCAAGGGTTAAGCTCCTATAATTCACCCCTCCACTTT. Translation: CASSQGLSSYNSPLHF.

The J gene is TRBJ1-4, the V gene TRBV18; no firm D call. Germline lookup yields CDR1 KGHSH and CDR2 LQKENI. The CDR3 has 15 amino acids. Trimming left V 1 base short and J 3 bases short, with 9 bases between. CDR3 DNA sequence: TGTGCCAGCTCACCACAGGGTTCCTCTAATGAAAAACTGTTTTTT. Encoded protein: CASSPQGSSNEKLFF.

V gene TRBV7-3 combines with J gene TRBJ2-2; D is uncertain. Deletions cut 4 bases from V and 2 bases from J, with 8 bases between. Germline CDR1 and CDR2: SGHTA and FQGTGA. This CDR3 is built from 14 residues. CDR3 amino acids: CASSSTRNTGELFF. As DNA, the CDR3 is TGTGCCAGCAGCTCCACCAGAAACACCGGGGAGCTGTTTTTT.

The chain has TRBV5-1 and TRBJ2-5, with D maybe TRBD1 (5 bases). Per the germline V gene, CDR1 is SGHRS and CDR2 is YFSETQ. Between the trimmed V and J ends, which lost 2 bases and 5 bases, there was a span of 19 bases. This CDR3 spans 16 amino acids. The CDR3 region has the DNA TGCGCCAGCAGCTTCTTCGGCCAGGGCGCCGGTGAGACCCAGTACTTC. Protein sequence: CASSFFGQGAGETQYF.

J is TRBJ2-7 and V is TRBV9; no clear D gene. Germline V gene data show CDR1 as SGDLS and CDR2 as YYNGEE. With 0 bases removed from V and 0 bases from J, the gap between germline ends came to 10 bases. The CDR3 covers 15 residues. CDR3 sequence: CASSVDPGNSYEQYF. The DNA for the CDR3 is TGTGCCAGCAGCGTAGACCCAGGTAACTCCTACGAGCAGTACTTC.

Only a few counts were recorded for this clone. This chain connects TRBV7-9 to TRBJ1-3, with D possibly matching TRBD1 (5 bases). CDR1 and CDR2 from the germline V gene are SEHNR and FQNEAQ (reference sequence). V lost 7 bases to trimming and J lost 4 bases, with 11 bases between them. This CDR3 is 13 amino acids long. CDR3 coding DNA: TGTGCCAGCATGGAAGGGGCCGGAAACACCATATATTTT. Its translation is CASMEGAGNTIYF. Variable domain in full (rest from reference TRBV7-9 and TRBJ1-3): DTGVSQNPRHKITKRGQNVTFRCDPISEHNRLYWYRQTLGQGPEFLTYFQNEAQLEKSRLLSDRFSAERPKGSFSTLEIQRTEQGDSAMYLCASMEGAGNTIYFGEGSWLTVV.

The CDR3 coding sequence is TGTGCCAACTCGGCCGGGACAGTTAATTCACCCCTCCACTTT. Its translation is CANSAGTVNSPLHF. The gene calls are TRBV28 and TRBJ1-6; 7 bases agree with TRBD1. The germline V gene encodes CDR1 MDHEN and CDR2 SYDVKM. This CDR3 is built from 14 residues. J gave up 6 bases and V 10 bases, and 9 bases lay outside the gene matches.

This clone showed up just once. The chain combines TRBV7-9 with TRBJ1-2; no firm D call. CDR3 length equals 13 residues. V was trimmed by 2 bases and J by 5 bases, leaving 9 bases between them. Germline V lookup: CDR1 SEHNR, CDR2 FQNEAQ (reference sequence). This chain's CDR3 is CASSLRQDYGYTF. For the CDR3, the DNA is TGTGCCAGCAGCTTACGGCAGGATTATGGCTACACCTTC.

The chain links TRBV30 to TRBJ1-4, with 8 bases identical to TRBD1. The CDR3 covers 15 residues. V was pared by 5 bases and J by 7 bases, with 12 bases of the junction left unmatched. CDR1 and CDR2 (germline): GTSNPN, SVGIG (reference sequence). The CDR3 loop reads CAWGTGGISGEKLFF. The DNA for the CDR3 is TGTGCCTGGGGGACAGGCGGAATTTCCGGTGAAAAACTGTTTTTT. Full variable domain (rest looked up from reference TRBV30 and TRBJ1-4): SQTIHQWPATLVQPVGSPLSLECTVEGTSNPNLYWYRQAAGRGLQLLFYSVGIGQISSEVPQNLSASRPQDRQFILSSKKLLLSDSGFYLCAWGTGGISGEKLFFGSGTQLSVL.

The chain combines TRBV9 with TRBJ1-2; TRBD1 might be the D (5 bases). There are 14 residues in the CDR3. Germline V gives CDR1 SGDLS, CDR2 YYNGEE. Trimming pared 0 bases from V and 4 bases from J, leaving 10 bases between. The CDR3 coding sequence is TGTGCCAGCAGCGTAGCTGGGGGATCCTATGGCTACACCTTC. Translation: CASSVAGGSYGYTF. The complete variable domain, with remaining parts taken from reference TRBV9 and TRBJ1-2, reads DSGVTQTPKHLITATGQRVTLRCSPRSGDLSVYWYQQSLDQGLQFLIQYYNGEERAKGNILERFSAQQFPDLHSELNLSSLELGDSALYFCASSVAGGSYGYTFGSGTRLTVV.

The chain combines TRBV27 with TRBJ1-2; the D gene is possibly TRBD1 (5 bases). Germline V gene lookup returns CDR1 MNHEY and CDR2 SMNVEV (reference sequence). Trimming took off 1 base at V and 8 bases at J, with 14 bases between the two ends. The CDR3 runs 14 residues. DNA of the CDR3: TGTGCCAGCAGTTTATGGGGGGAGGGAGGAGGCTACACCTTC. Protein: CASSLWGEGGGYTF.

The chain carries TRBV27 and TRBJ1-6; D is unresolved. CDR1 is MNHEY and CDR2 is SMNVEV in the germline V gene (reference sequence). V gave up 3 bases and J gave up 7 bases, with 4 bases separating them. This CDR3 is built from 12 residues. For the CDR3, the DNA is TGTGCCAGCAGTTTTCCCAATTCACCCCTCCACTTT. Translating gives CASSFPNSPLHF.

The rearrangement joins TRBV6-5 to TRBJ1-3; 9 nucleotides line up with TRBD1. V dropped 4 bases and J dropped 8; count of bases not matched to a gene: 9. The CDR3 is 15 amino acids. Germline assignment: CDR1 MNHEY and CDR2 SVGAGI. CDR3 bases: TGTGCCAGCAGTTCGCCCAAACAGGGGGCGGACACCATATATTTT. Amino acids: CASSSPKQGADTIYF.

The rearrangement links TRBV5-1 to TRBJ2-7; D is unclear. The CDR3 sequence is 11 residues long. The ends were cut back, 5 bases at V and 6 bases at J, with 9 bases in the middle. The germline V gene encodes CDR1 SGHRS and CDR2 YFSETQ. CDR3 amino acids: CASRDGFEQYF. CDR3 nucleotides: TGCGCCAGCAGGGATGGATTCGAGCAGTACTTC.

This clone showed up just once. V is TRBV6-2 or TRBV6-3 and J is TRBJ1-4; unclear D gene. V shed 5 bases and J shed 2 bases, with 12 bases lying between them. The CDR3 contains 15 residues. CDR1 and CDR2 (germline): MNHEY, SVGEGT. The CDR3 nucleotides read TGTGCCAGCAGTGCCCGGACGAGGACTAATGAAAAACTGTTTTTT. It codes for CASSARTRTNEKLFF.

The chain links TRBV7-3 to TRBJ2-7, with TRBD1 as a possible D gene (5 bases). Trimming removed 5 bases at V and 2 bases at J, with 19 bases between. Germline V gene sequence: CDR1 SGHTA, CDR2 FQGTGA. The CDR3 is 16 residues long. CDR3 sequence: CASSPPSLDRTYEQYF. CDR3 sequence (DNA): TGTGCCAGCAGCCCCCCATCCTTAGACAGAACCTACGAGCAGTACTTC.